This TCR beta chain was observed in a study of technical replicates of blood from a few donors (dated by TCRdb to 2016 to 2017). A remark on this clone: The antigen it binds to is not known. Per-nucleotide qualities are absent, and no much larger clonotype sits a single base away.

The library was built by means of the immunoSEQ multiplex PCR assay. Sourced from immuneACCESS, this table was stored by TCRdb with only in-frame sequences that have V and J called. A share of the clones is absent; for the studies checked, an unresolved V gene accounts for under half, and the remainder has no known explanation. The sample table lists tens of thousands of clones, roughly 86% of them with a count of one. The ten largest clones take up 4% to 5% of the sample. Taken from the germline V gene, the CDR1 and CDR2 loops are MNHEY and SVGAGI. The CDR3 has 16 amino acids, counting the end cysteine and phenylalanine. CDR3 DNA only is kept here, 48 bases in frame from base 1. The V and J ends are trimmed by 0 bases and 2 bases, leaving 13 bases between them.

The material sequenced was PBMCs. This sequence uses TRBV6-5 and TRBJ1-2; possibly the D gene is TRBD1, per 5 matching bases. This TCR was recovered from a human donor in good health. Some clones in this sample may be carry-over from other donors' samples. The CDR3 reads CASSYSFSQVNYGYTF. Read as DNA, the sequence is TGTGCCAGCAGTTACTCTTTTTCACAGGTCAACTATGGCTACACCTTC.